This T cell receptor beta chain was identified during a study of blood T cell repertoires in COVID-19. Study at large: Specimens from acute and convalescent COVID-19 originated in the United States, Italy and Spain. T cells, B-cell-depleted T cells, or PBMCs supplied cDNA or gDNA.

The V segment lost 4 bases and the J segment 2 bases; nucleotides outside the gene matches: 8. The CDR3 runs 16 residues. Germline V gene lookup returns CDR1 SGHRS and CDR2 YFSETQ. As handled by the study authors: Amplification from reference gene primers served as the basis for estimated nucleated cell counts. Profiled with immunoSEQ multiplex PCR; TCRdb holds only in-frame clones, not every one. V and J calls plus clone size are reproduced from that table; the DNA served to infer D and trimming. The data show over 250,000 clones, roughly 80% seen once. The sequenced sample was peripheral blood. This sequence joins TRBV5-1 and TRBJ2-3, with 9 bases lining up with TRBD1. This TCR was sampled from a woman in her fifties or sixties who had recovered from COVID-19. The CDR3 is CASSVGGTGHTDTQYF. The CDR3 coding sequence is TGCGCCAGCAGCGTGGGAGGGACAGGGCACACAGATACGCAGTATTTT.